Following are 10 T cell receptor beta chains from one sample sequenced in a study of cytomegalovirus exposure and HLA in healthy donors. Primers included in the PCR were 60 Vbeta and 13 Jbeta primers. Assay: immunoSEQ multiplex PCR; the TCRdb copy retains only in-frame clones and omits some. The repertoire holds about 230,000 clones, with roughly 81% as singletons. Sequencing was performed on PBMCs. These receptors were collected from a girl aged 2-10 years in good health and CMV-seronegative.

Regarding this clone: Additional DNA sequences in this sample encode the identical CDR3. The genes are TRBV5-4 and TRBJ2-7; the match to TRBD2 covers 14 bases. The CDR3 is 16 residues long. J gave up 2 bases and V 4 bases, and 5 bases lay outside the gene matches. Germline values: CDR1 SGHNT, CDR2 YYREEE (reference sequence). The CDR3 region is CASSLGLAGGPYEQYF. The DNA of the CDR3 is TGTGCCAGCAGCCTAGGACTAGCGGGGGGCCCCTACGAGCAGTACTTC. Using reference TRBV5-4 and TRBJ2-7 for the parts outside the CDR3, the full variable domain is ETGVTQSPTHLIKTRGQQVTLRCSSQSGHNTVSWYQQALGQGPQFIFQYYREEENGRGNFPPRFSGLQFPNYSSELNVNALELDDSALYLCASSLGLAGGPYEQYFGPGTRLTVT.

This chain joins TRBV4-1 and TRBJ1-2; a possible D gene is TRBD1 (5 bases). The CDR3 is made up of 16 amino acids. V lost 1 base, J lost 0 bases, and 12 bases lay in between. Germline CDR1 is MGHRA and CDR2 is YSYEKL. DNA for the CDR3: TGCGCCAGCAGCCAAGCTTATACGGGGGCTAACTATGGCTACACCTTC. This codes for CASSQAYTGANYGYTF.

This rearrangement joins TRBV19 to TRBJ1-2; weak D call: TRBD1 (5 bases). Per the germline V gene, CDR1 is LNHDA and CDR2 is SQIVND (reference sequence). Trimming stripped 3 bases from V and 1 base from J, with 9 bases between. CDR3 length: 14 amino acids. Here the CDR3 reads CASSIPGGNYGYTF. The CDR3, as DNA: TGTGCCAGTAGTATCCCCGGGGGTAACTATGGCTACACCTTC.

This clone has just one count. The CDR3 loop reads CASSVTGALSETQYF. The CDR3 region has the DNA TGTGCCAGCAGTGTTACAGGGGCCCTTTCGGAGACCCAGTACTTC. This chain joins TRBV6-1 and TRBJ2-5; TRBD1 matches at 7 bases. This CDR3 has 15 amino acids. Germline V CDR1 and CDR2: MNHNS, SASEGT. V was pared by 4 bases and J by 5 bases, with 10 bases of the junction left unmatched.

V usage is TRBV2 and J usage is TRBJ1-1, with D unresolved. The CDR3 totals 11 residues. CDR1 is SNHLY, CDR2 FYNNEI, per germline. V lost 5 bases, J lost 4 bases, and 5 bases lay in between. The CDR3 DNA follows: TGTGCCAGCAGTCGTCTCACTGAAGCTTTCTTT. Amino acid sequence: CASSRLTEAFF. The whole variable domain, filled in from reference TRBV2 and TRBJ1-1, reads EPEVTQTPSHQVTQMGQEVILRCVPISNHLYFYWYRQILGQKVEFLVSFYNNEISEKSEIFDDQFSVERPDGSNFTLKIRSTKLEDSAMYFCASSRLTEAFFGQGTRLTVV.

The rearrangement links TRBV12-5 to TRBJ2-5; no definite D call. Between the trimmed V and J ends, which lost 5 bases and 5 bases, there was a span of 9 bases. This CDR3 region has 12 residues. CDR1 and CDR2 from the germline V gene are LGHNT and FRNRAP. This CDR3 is CASGPQEETQYF. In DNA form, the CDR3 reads TGTGCTAGTGGTCCCCAAGAGGAGACCCAGTACTTC.

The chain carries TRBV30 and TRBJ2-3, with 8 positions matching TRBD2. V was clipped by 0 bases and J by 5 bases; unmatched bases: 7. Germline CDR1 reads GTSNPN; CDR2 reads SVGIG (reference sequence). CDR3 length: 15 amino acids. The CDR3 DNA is TGTGCCTGGAGTGTTTGGCGGGAGGAGGGAGATACGCAGTATTTT. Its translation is CAWSVWREEGDTQYF.

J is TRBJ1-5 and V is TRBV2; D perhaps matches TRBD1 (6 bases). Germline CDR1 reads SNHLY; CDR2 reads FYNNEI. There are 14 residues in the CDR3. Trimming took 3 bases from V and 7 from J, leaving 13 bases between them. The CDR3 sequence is CASSDEGQGQPQHF. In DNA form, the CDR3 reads TGTGCCAGCAGTGACGAAGGGCAGGGGCAGCCCCAGCATTTT.

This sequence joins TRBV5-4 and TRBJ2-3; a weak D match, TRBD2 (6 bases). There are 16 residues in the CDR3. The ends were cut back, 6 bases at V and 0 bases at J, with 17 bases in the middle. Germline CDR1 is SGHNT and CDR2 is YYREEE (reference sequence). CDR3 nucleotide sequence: TGTGCCAGCAACGGGGGTCACCCCACTAGCACAGATACGCAGTATTTT. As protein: CASNGGHPTSTDTQYF.

CDR3: CASHSKGAGGTEAFF. The CDR3 coding sequence is TGTGCCAGCCACTCGAAGGGGGCGGGGGGCACTGAAGCTTTCTTT. The J gene is TRBJ1-1, the V gene TRBV19; 7 bases line up with TRBD1. This CDR3 is 15 amino acids long. CDR1 is LNHDA, CDR2 SQIVND, per germline (reference sequence). With 9 bases clipped from V and 4 bases from J, the junction kept 14 bases outside the gene matches. The complete variable domain, with remaining parts taken from reference TRBV19 and TRBJ1-1, reads DGGITQSPKYLFRKEGQNVTLSCEQNLNHDAMYWYRQDPGQGLRLIYYSQIVNDFQKGDIAEGYSVSREKKESFPLTVTSAQKNPTAFYLCASHSKGAGGTEAFFGQGTRLTVV.